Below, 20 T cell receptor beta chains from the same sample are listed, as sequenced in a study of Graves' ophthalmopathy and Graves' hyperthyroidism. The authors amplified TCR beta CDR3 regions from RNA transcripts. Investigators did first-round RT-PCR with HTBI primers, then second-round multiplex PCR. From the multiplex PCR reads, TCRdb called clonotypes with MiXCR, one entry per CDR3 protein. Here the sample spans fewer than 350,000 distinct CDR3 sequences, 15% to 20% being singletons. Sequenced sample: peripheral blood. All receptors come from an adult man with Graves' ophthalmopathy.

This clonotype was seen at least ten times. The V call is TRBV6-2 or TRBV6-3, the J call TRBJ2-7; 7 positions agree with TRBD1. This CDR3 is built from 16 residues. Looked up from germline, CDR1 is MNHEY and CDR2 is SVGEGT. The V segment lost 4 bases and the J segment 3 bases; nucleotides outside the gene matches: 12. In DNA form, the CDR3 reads TGTGCCAGCAGTTTCGGCAGGGGGAGAGGACTCTACGAGCAGTACTTC. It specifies CASSFGRGRGLYEQYF.

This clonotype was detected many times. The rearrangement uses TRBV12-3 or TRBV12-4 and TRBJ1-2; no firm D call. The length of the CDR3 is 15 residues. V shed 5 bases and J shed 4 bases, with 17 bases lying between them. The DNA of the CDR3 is TGTGCCAGCAGTCCTCGTGGCAGGTCTCCCTATGGCTACACCTTC. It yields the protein CASSPRGRSPYGYTF.

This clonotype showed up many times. The CDR3 DNA reads TGTGCCAGCAGCCTCCCGGGAGGCACTGAAGCTTTCTTT. It specifies CASSLPGGTEAFF. The rearrangement links TRBV6-1 to TRBJ1-1; D gene unclear. V dropped 6 bases and J dropped 4 bases, with 12 bases sitting between them. CDR1 and CDR2 (germline): MNHNS, SASEGT. This CDR3 comprises 13 residues.

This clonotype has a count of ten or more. In DNA, the CDR3 is TGTGCCAGCAGCCGCAGCGGGGATCCGTACTTC. Its protein product is CASSRSGDPYF. The J gene is TRBJ2-7, the V gene TRBV28; 7 nucleotides match TRBD2. Germline values: CDR1 MDHEN, CDR2 SYDVKM. CDR3 length: 11 amino acids. The V gene end was trimmed by 6 bases and the J gene end by 12 bases; junction bases not matched to a gene: 8.

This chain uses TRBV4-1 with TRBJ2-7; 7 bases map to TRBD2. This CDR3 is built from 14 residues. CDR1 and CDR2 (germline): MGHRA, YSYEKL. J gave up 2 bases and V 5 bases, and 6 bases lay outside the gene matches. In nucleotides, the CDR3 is TGCGCCAGCAGCGCCGGGACTACCCCCTACGAGCAGTACTTC. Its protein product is CASSAGTTPYEQYF.

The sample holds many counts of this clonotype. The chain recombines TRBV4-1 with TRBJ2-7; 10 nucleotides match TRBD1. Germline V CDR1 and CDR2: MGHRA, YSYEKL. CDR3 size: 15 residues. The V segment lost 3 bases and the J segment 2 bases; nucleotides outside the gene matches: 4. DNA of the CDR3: TGCGCCAGCAGCCATCCCGGGACAGGGGCCTACGAGCAGTACTTC. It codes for CASSHPGTGAYEQYF.

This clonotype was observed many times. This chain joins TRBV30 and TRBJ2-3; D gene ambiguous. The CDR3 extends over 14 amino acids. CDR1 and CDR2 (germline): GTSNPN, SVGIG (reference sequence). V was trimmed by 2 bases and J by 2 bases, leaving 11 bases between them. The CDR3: CAWSNGQSTDTQYF. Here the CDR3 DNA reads TGTGCCTGGAGTAACGGCCAATCCACAGATACGCAGTATTTT.

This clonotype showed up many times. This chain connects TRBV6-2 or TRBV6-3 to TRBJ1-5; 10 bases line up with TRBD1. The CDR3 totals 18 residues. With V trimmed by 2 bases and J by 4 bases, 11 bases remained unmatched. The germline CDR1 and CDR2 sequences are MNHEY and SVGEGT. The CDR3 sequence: CASSYPGQGPLGNQPQHF. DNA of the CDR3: TGTGCCAGCAGTTACCCGGGACAGGGGCCCTTAGGGAATCAGCCCCAGCATTTT.

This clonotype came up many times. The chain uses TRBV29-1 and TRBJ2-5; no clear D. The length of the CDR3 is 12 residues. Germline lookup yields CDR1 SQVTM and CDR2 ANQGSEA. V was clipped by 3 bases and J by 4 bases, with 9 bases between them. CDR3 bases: TGCAGCGTTGATCAGTTCTCAGAGACCCAGTACTTC. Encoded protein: CSVDQFSETQYF.

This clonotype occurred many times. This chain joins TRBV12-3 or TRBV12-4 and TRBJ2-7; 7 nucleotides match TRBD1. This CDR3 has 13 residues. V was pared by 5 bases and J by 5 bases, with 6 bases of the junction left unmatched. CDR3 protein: CASSKTGVNEQYF. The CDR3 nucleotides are TGTGCCAGCAGTAAAACAGGGGTTAACGAGCAGTACTTC.

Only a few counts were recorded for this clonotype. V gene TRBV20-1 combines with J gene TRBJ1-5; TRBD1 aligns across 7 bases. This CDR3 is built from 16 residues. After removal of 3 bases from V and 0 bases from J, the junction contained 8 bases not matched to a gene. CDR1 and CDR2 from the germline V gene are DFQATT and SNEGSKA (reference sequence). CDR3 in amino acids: CSARDHRQGSNQPQHF. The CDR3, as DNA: TGCAGTGCTAGGGATCATAGACAGGGTAGCAATCAGCCCCAGCATTTT.

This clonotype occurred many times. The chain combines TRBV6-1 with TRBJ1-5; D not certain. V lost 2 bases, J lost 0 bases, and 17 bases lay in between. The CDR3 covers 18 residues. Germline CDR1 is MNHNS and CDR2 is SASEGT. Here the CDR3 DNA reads TGTGCCAGCAGTGAACGGGGTACGGGAATATTTAGCAATCAGCCCCAGCATTTT. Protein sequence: CASSERGTGIFSNQPQHF.

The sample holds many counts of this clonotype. In DNA, the CDR3 is TGTGCCAGCAGTTTCGGGCCTAACTATGGCTACACCTTC. This gives the protein CASSFGPNYGYTF. The V gene is TRBV12-3 or TRBV12-4, the J gene TRBJ1-2; D uncertain. Trimming left V 3 bases short and J 0 bases short, with 5 bases between. The CDR3 extends over 13 amino acids.

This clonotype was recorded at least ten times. The CDR3, as DNA: TGCAGTGCTTGGACAGGACCATTGGCGAACACTGAAGCTTTCTTT. This translates into CSAWTGPLANTEAFF. The chain carries TRBV20-1 and TRBJ1-1; 7 bases line up with TRBD1. V trimming: 5 bases; J trimming: 1 base; junction bases outside the gene matches: 10. The CDR3 extends over 15 amino acids. Germline-derived CDR1 and CDR2 are DFQATT and SNEGSKA (reference sequence).

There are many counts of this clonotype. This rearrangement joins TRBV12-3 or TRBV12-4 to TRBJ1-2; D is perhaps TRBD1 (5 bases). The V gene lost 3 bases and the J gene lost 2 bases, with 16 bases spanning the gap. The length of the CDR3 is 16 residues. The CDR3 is CASSFVRQQANYGYTF. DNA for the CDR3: TGTGCCAGCAGTTTTGTCCGACAGCAGGCAAACTATGGCTACACCTTC.

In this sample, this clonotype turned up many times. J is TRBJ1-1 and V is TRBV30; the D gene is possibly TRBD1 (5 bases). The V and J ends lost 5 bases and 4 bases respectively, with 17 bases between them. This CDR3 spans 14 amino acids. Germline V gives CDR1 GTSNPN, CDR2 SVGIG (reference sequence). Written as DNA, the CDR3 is TGTGCCTGGGGGTGGGGGAGGGGAGGCACTGAAGCTTTCTTT. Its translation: CAWGWGRGGTEAFF.

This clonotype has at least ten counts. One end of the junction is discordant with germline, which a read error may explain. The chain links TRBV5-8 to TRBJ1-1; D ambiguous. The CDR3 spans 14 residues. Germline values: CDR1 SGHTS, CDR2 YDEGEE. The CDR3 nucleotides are TGTGCCAGCAGTTTATCCCTCTTGAATACTGAAGCTTTCTTT. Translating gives CASSLSLLNTEAFF. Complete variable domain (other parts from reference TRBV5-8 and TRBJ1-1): EAGVTQSPTHLIKTRGQQATLRCSPISGHTSVYWYQQALGLGLQFLLWYDEGEERNRGNFPPRFSGRQFPNYSSELNVNALELEDSALYLCASSLSLLNTEAFFGQGTRLTVV.

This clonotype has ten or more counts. CDR3 residues: CASSVDRERAEAFF. The CDR3 DNA sequence: TGTGCCAGCAGCGTAGATCGTGAACGGGCTGAAGCTTTCTTT. The chain is built from TRBV9 and TRBJ1-1, with unresolved D. The germline gives CDR1 SGDLS, CDR2 YYNGEE. The CDR3 consists of 14 residues. V lost 0 bases and J lost 6, with 12 bases in between.

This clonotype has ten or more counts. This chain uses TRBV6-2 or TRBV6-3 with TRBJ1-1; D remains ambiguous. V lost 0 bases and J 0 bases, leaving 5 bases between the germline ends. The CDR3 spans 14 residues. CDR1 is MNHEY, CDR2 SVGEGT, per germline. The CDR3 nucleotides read TGTGCCAGCAGTTACTCGCAGATGAACACTGAAGCTTTCTTT. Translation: CASSYSQMNTEAFF.

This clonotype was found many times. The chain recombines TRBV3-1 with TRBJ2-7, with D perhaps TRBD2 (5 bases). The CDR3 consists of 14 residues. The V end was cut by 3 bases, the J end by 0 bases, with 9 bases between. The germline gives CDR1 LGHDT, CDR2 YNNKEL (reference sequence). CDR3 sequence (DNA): TGTGCCAGCAGCCAGTCGGGATACTCCTACGAGCAGTACTTC. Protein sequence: CASSQSGYSYEQYF.